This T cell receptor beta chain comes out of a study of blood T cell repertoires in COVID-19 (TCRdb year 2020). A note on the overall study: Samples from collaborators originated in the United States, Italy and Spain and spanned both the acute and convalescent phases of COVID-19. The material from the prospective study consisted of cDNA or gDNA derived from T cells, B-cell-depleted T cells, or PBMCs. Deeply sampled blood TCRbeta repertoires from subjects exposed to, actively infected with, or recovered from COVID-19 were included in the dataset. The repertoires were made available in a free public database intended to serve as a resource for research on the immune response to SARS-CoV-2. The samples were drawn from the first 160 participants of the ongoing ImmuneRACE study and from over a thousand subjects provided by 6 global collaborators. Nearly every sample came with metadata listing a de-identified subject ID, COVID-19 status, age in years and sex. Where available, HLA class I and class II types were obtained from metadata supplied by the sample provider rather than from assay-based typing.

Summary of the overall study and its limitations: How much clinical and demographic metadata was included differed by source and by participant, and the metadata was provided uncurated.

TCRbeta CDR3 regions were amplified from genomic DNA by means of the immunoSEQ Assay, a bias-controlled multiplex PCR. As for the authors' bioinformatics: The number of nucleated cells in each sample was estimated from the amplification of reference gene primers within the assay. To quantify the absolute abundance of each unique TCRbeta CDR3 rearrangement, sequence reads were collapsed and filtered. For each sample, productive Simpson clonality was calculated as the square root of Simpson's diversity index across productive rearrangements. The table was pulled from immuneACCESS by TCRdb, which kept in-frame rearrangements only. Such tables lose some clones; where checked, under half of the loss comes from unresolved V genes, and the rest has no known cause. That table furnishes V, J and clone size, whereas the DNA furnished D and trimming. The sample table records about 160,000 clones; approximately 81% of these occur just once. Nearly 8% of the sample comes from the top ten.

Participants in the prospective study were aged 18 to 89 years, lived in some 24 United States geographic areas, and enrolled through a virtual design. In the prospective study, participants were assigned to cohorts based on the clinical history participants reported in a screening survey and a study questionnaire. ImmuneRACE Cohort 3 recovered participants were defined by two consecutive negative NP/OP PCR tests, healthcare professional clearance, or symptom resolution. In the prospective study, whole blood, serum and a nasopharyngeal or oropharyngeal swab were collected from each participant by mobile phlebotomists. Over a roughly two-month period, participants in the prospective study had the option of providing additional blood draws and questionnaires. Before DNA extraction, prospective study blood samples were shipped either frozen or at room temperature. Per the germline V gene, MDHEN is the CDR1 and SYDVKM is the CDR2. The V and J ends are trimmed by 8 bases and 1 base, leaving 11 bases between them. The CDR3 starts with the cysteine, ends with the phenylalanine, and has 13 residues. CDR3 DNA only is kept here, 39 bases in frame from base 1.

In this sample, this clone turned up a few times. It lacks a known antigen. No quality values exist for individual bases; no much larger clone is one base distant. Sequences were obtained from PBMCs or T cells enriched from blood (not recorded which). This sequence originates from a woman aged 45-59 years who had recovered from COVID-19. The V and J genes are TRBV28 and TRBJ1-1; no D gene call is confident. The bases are TGTGCCAGCGCCGATAGTGGGAACACTGAAGCTTTCTTT. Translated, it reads CASADSGNTEAFF. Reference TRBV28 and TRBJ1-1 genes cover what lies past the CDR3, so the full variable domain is DVKVTQSSRYLVKRTGEKVFLECVQDMDHENMFWYRQDPGLGLRLIYFSYDVKMKEKGDIPEGYSVSREKKERFSLILESASTNQTSMYLCASADSGNTEAFFGQGTRLTVV.